The present TCR beta chain was sequenced within a study of esophageal squamous cell carcinoma under preoperative chemotherapy. Overall study context: Samples included peripheral blood T cells as well as tumor-infiltrating lymphocytes.

Using its own MiXCR run on the PCR reads, TCRdb lists one record per CDR3 protein. Among about 18,000 distinct CDR3 sequences, about 45% were seen once, and the ten largest hold about 29%. Germline V gene sequence: CDR1 SGHTA, CDR2 FQGNSA. CDR3 size: 14 residues. Overall study results and limits: After paclitaxel-nedaplatin, abundant clones were more likely to contract than amplify. After treatment, tumor-infiltrating lymphocytes seemed to come partly from incoming peripheral T cells, not only local changes.

Concerning this clonotype: The antigen remains undetermined.

Time point of the sample: after preoperative PTX-NDP chemotherapy. V and J are TRBV7-2 and TRBJ2-5, with 11 positions matching TRBD1. The J call could be wrong; TRBJ2-7 is a better fit for the DNA end. Sampling was conducted from a patient given preoperative chemotherapy. The clonotype originates from a human donor with esophageal squamous cell carcinoma. The donor label of this sample is uncertain. This CDR3 reads CASSEGQGGYEQYF. Written as DNA, the CDR3 is TGTGCCAGCAGCGAGGGACAGGGGGGCTACGAGCAGTACTTC.